Listed here is a single TCR beta chain. Its target is not known. This sample also contains other DNA sequences that code for the same CDR3. The entry originates in a study of cytomegalovirus exposure and HLA in healthy donors. Study-level findings and limits: Reported findings show TCR beta sequences accurately forecast HLA-A and HLA-B alleles in most subjects. In vitro experiments confirmed that three CMV-associated chains were specific for CMV antigens.

PCR used 60 Vbeta primers and 13 Jbeta primers. Here immunoSEQ multiplex PCR was the method, and the copy in TCRdb shows in-frame clones only, minus some. The sample records 100,000 to 150,000 clones, roughly 8.8% being singletons. CDR1 and CDR2 (germline): WSHSY, SAAADI. The CDR3 spans 12 residues. The sequencing input was PBMCs. The rearrangement links TRBV10-2 to TRBJ1-2; weak D call: TRBD1 (5 bases). The sequence was obtained from a woman between 40 and 55 years old in good health and CMV-seropositive. CDR3 amino acids: CASWIAGDGYTF. CDR3 bases: TGCGCAAGCTGGATTGCGGGGGATGGCTACACCTTC.